This TCR beta chain derives from a study of shared clonotypes between healthy human individuals. With regard to this clone: Its antigen is unidentified.

The CDR3 loop spans 14 amino acids. The V gene's germline CDR1 is MNHNS and CDR2 SASEGT. J lost 4 bases, V lost 6 bases, and 7 bases had no gene match. Regarding the study as a whole: Naive CD4 clonotypes overlapped across several donors at about 5.3%. Generally, naive subsets (rather than memory subsets) showed larger estimated richness.

Researchers divided each subset's genomic DNA evenly across several immunoSEQ plates. TCRdb's copy holds only in-frame clones and misses some; the assay was immunoSEQ multiplex PCR. The table has some 2,500,000 clones, roughly 93% seen once; the top ten hold about 0.39%. The rearrangement joins TRBV6-1 to TRBJ1-2; TRBD1 matches at 8 bases. This receptor was obtained from a man between 18 and 35 years old in good health. Some clones in this sample may be carry-over from other donors' samples. Sample: naive CD4+ T cells from PBMCs. Subset meaning: CD45RA+ positively selected. The chain's CDR3 is CASSATDRAYGYTF. The CDR3 nucleotides are TGTGCCAGCAGCGCCACGGACAGGGCCTATGGCTACACCTTC.